The 31 T cell receptor beta chains reported below all come from one sample, sequenced in a study of blood T cell repertoires in COVID-19. Repertoires were generated with immunoSEQ multiplex PCR, while TCRdb's copy carries only in-frame clones and drops some. The table includes 180,000 or so clones, about 80% detected once. Sequencing was done on a sample of PBMCs or T cells enriched from blood (not recorded which). The receptors were sampled from a man aged 35-49 years who had recovered from COVID-19.

This chain links TRBV11-3 with TRBJ2-7; 9 bases fit TRBD1. Germline values: CDR1 SGHNT, CDR2 YENEEA. There are 14 residues in the CDR3. V gave up 8 bases and J gave up 3 bases; unmatched junction bases: 8. CDR3 nucleotide sequence: TGTGCCAGCTTCCAAGGACAGGGGATCTACGAGCAGTACTTC. It yields the protein CASFQGQGIYEQYF.

This clone was detected once. This chain connects TRBV24-1 to TRBJ2-1, with D perhaps TRBD2 (5 bases). CDR1 is KGHDR and CDR2 is SFDVKD in the germline V gene. The CDR3 has 14 residues. Trimming left V 7 bases short and J 7 bases short, with 16 bases between. CDR3 coding DNA: TGTGCCACCAGCAGGAGCGGCCCGGGTAATGAGCAGTTCTTC. Its protein is CATSRSGPGNEQFF.

The V and J genes are TRBV29-1 and TRBJ2-7; TRBD1 matches 9 bases. V trimming: 7 bases; J trimming: 7 bases; junction bases outside the gene matches: 17. The CDR3 is made up of 15 amino acids. CDR1 and CDR2 (germline): SQVTM, ANQGSEA. CDR3 sequence reads: CSARRTGDLRSEQYF. The CDR3 DNA reads TGCAGCGCCCGCCGGACAGGGGACCTACGTTCTGAGCAGTACTTC.

This sequence joins TRBV21-1 and TRBJ2-3; TRBD2 reflects the table's D call only, with no check against the DNA. TRBV21-1 is shown as a pseudogene. This CDR3 comprises 19 residues. For the CDR3, the DNA is TGTGCCAGCAGCAAACGGACTAGCGGGGGGGAACCCTTCGGGTATACGCAGTATTTT. Amino acid sequence: CASSKRTSGGEPFGYTQYF.

The CDR3 nucleotides are TGTGCCAGCAGCGTAGGGACACTGGGCAATCAGCCCCAGCATTTT. It is translated as CASSVGTLGNQPQHF. The rearrangement uses TRBV9 and TRBJ1-5; a possible D gene is TRBD1 (5 bases). The germline V and J ends were trimmed by 0 bases and 2 bases, with 9 bases remaining between them. The CDR3 length is 15 residues. Germline V lookup: CDR1 SGDLS, CDR2 YYNGEE. Full variable domain (missing parts from reference TRBV9 and TRBJ1-5): DSGVTQTPKHLITATGQRVTLRCSPRSGDLSVYWYQQSLDQGLQFLIQYYNGEERAKGNILERFSAQQFPDLHSELNLSSLELGDSALYFCASSVGTLGNQPQHFGDGTRLSIL.

The chain has TRBV6-1 and TRBJ2-7, with TRBD2 identical over 8 bases. Germline V gene sequence: CDR1 MNHNS, CDR2 SASEGT. The ends lost 3 bases at V and 3 bases at J; junction bases unmatched: 10. This CDR3 spans 16 amino acids. CDR3 in amino acids: CASSDMERGYGYEQYF. CDR3 coding DNA: TGTGCCAGCAGTGATATGGAGCGGGGGTACGGCTACGAGCAGTACTTC.

The chain carries TRBV29-1 and TRBJ1-3; TRBD1 aligns across 9 bases. The CDR3 runs 14 residues. The trim removed 7 bases at V and 0 bases at J, leaving 4 bases unmatched. CDR1 and CDR2 from the germline V gene are SQVTM and ANQGSEA. The CDR3 region is CSAGTGTSGNTIYF. As DNA, the CDR3 is TGCAGCGCGGGGACAGGGACCTCTGGAAACACCATATATTTT.

The rearrangement links TRBV7-2 to TRBJ2-1, with TRBD2 matching 11 bases. The CDR3 has 16 amino acids. CDR1 SGHTA and CDR2 FQGNSA come from the germline V gene. Losses at the gene ends were 1 base for V and 5 bases for J; bases not matched to a gene: 4. CDR3 DNA sequence: TGTGCCAGCAGCTTAGGATTAGCGGGGGGGCACAATGAGCAGTTCTTC. This translates into CASSLGLAGGHNEQFF.

The V call is TRBV4-1, the J call TRBJ2-7; 9 nucleotides agree with TRBD1. V dropped 5 bases and J dropped 7; count of bases not matched to a gene: 12. Germline lookup yields CDR1 MGHRA and CDR2 YSYEKL. The CDR3 sequence is 15 residues long. The CDR3 DNA reads as TGCGCCAGCAGCGCGACGGGACAGGGCGTGGGGGAGCAGTACTTC. Protein: CASSATGQGVGEQYF.

The chain employs TRBV5-1 and TRBJ1-1; D is unresolved. The V end was cut by 5 bases, the J end by 2 bases, with 13 bases between. The CDR3 runs 14 residues. In germline, CDR1 is SGHRS, CDR2 YFSETQ. CDR3 bases: TGCGCCAGCAGTTTGAATACAGCTAACACTGAAGCTTTCTTT. It is translated as CASSLNTANTEAFF.

This chain connects TRBV11-3 to TRBJ2-2; 7 bases are shared with TRBD1. V was clipped by 8 bases and J by 6 bases; unmatched bases: 18. The CDR3 contains 17 residues. The germline V gene encodes CDR1 SGHNT and CDR2 YENEEA. The CDR3 loop reads CASENRGRGRDPGELFF. For the CDR3, the DNA is TGTGCCAGCGAGAACAGGGGAAGAGGACGAGACCCCGGGGAGCTGTTTTTT.

The gene calls are TRBV6-6 and TRBJ1-1; D is possibly TRBD1 (5 bases). Trimming shortened V by 9 bases and J by 3 bases, and 14 bases separated the two germline ends. Germline V gene data show CDR1 as MNHNY and CDR2 as SVGAGI (reference sequence). The CDR3 covers 13 residues. The CDR3 DNA follows: TGTGCCAGTCAAGACAGCAGGGACACTGAAGCTTTCTTT. Translating gives CASQDSRDTEAFF.

This rearrangement joins TRBV5-1 to TRBJ1-6; TRBD1 aligns across 8 bases. J gave up 6 bases and V 4 bases, and 9 bases lay outside the gene matches. The CDR3 length is 16 residues. Germline CDR1 and CDR2: SGHRS and YFSETQ. The CDR3 nucleotides read TGCGCCAGCAGCAGCACCGGGACAGGACCTAATTCACCCCTCCACTTT. As protein: CASSSTGTGPNSPLHF.

This chain links TRBV7-9 with TRBJ1-4; D is unresolved. V was shortened by 4 bases and J by 0 bases, with 9 bases between the two germline ends. CDR1 SEHNR and CDR2 FQNEAQ come from the germline V gene (reference sequence). The CDR3 totals 15 residues. DNA for the CDR3: TGTGCCAGCAGCTCCCAGCGCGCAACTAATGAAAAACTGTTTTTT. Protein sequence: CASSSQRATNEKLFF.

This chain connects TRBV5-1 to TRBJ1-2; 9 bases align to TRBD1. V lost 0 bases, J lost 2 bases, and 5 bases stayed unmatched. The CDR3 spans 16 residues. Germline CDR1 is SGHRS and CDR2 is YFSETQ. CDR3 protein: CASSLDGTGTNYGYTF. The CDR3 region has the DNA TGCGCCAGCAGCTTGGATGGGACAGGGACGAACTATGGCTACACCTTC.

The chain links TRBV11-2 to TRBJ2-7; TRBD2 aligns across 10 bases. CDR1 SGHAT and CDR2 FQNNGV come from the germline V gene. V lost 2 bases to trimming and J lost 5 bases; unmatched junction nucleotides: 6. There are 15 residues in the CDR3. CDR3 region: CASSLKSGGANEQYF. The CDR3, as DNA: TGTGCCAGCAGCTTAAAAAGCGGGGGGGCTAACGAGCAGTACTTC.

This chain uses TRBV30 with TRBJ1-1; D gene unclear. Trimming removed 0 bases from V and 1 base from J, with 6 bases in between. The germline V gene encodes CDR1 GTSNPN and CDR2 SVGIG (reference sequence). The CDR3 is made up of 13 amino acids. CDR3 in amino acids: CAWSVSPNTEAFF. The CDR3 region has the DNA TGTGCCTGGAGTGTGAGCCCGAACACTGAAGCTTTCTTT.

The table lists this clone with a few counts. The chain links TRBV4-2 to TRBJ1-2, with D hard to call. Germline assignment: CDR1 LGHNA and CDR2 YNFKEQ. With 3 bases removed from V and 2 bases from J, the gap between germline ends came to 7 bases. The CDR3 has 13 residues. DNA of the CDR3: TGTGCCAGCAGCCAGGCCACCAACTATGGCTACACCTTC. Amino acid sequence: CASSQATNYGYTF.

This clone was detected only once. The chain couples TRBV4-1 to TRBJ1-1; 8 bases match TRBD1. The CDR3 runs to 17 residues. CDR1 is MGHRA, CDR2 YSYEKL, per germline. V was pared by 2 bases and J by 2 bases, with 10 bases of the junction left unmatched. CDR3 DNA sequence: TGCGCCAGCAGCCAAATATACCCCGGGACAGGAAACACTGAAGCTTTCTTT. This translates into CASSQIYPGTGNTEAFF.

The J gene is TRBJ1-4, the V gene TRBV5-1, with D possibly TRBD1 on 5 matching bases. Germline lookup yields CDR1 SGHRS and CDR2 YFSETQ. V was pared by 4 bases and J by 7 bases, with 14 bases between. The CDR3 spans 14 residues. This CDR3 is CASSDGGLGEKLFF. CDR3 DNA sequence: TGCGCCAGCAGCGACGGGGGTTTAGGTGAAAAACTGTTTTTT. The full variable domain, completed using reference TRBV5-1 and TRBJ1-4, is KAGVTQTPRYLIKTRGQQVTLSCSPISGHRSVSWYQQTPGQGLQFLFEYFSETQRNKGNFPGRFSGRQFSNSRSEMNVSTLELGDSALYLCASSDGGLGEKLFFGSGTQLSVL.

This chain connects TRBV10-3 to TRBJ2-7, with 10 bases that match TRBD1. Germline CDR1 reads ENHRY; CDR2 reads SYGVKD. The CDR3 has 15 residues. Trimming removed 3 bases from V and 3 bases from J; junction bases left unmatched: 5. The DNA of the CDR3 is TGTGCCATCAGTGATCCGGGACAGGGGTTCTACGAGCAGTACTTC. This codes for CAISDPGQGFYEQYF.

This clone was picked up a small number of times. The chain joins TRBV21-1 to TRBJ1-4; the table's D call, TRBD1, has no DNA check behind it. TRBV21-1 counts as a pseudogene. The CDR3 spans 14 residues. Written as DNA, the CDR3 is TGTGCCAGCAGATGTGGGACAGGGAATGAAAAACTGTTTTTT. Residues: CASRCGTGNEKLFF.

The chain combines TRBV7-9 with TRBJ1-2, with 9 bases that match TRBD1. This CDR3 has 16 residues. The V gene's germline CDR1 is SEHNR and CDR2 FQNEAQ (reference sequence). V lost 5 bases, J lost 4 bases, and 11 bases stayed unmatched. CDR3: CASSPTVPGQGYGYTF. In DNA, the CDR3 is TGTGCCAGCAGCCCCACGGTCCCGGGACAGGGCTATGGCTACACCTTC.

The chain links TRBV19 to TRBJ2-5; D might be TRBD1 (7 bases). V gave up 3 bases and J gave up 2 bases, with 10 bases separating them. From germline, CDR1 is LNHDA and CDR2 SQIVND (reference sequence). CDR3 length: 14 amino acids. The chain's CDR3 is CASSMAGQQETQYF. The CDR3 bases are TGTGCCAGTAGTATGGCGGGACAGCAAGAGACCCAGTACTTC.

The table lists this clone with a few counts. The V gene is TRBV7-9, the J gene TRBJ1-4, with D uncertain. V was cut by 5 bases and J by 0 bases, with 7 bases left in between. This CDR3 comprises 14 residues. Germline assignment: CDR1 SEHNR and CDR2 FQNEAQ (reference sequence). DNA of the CDR3: TGTGCCAGCAGCCCAGTTGCAACTAATGAAAAACTGTTTTTT. The encoded protein is CASSPVATNEKLFF.

The chain's CDR3 is CASTEQGNYGYTF. The CDR3 DNA reads as TGTGCCAGCACCGAACAGGGAAACTATGGCTACACCTTC. The chain is built from TRBV6-5 and TRBJ1-2; tentatively, D is TRBD1 (6 bases). CDR3 length equals 13 residues. Germline CDR1 reads MNHEY; CDR2 reads SVGAGI. V dropped 7 bases and J dropped 2 bases, with 11 bases sitting between them.

The V and J genes are TRBV2 and TRBJ1-4; 7 nucleotides agree with TRBD1. The CDR3 spans 15 residues. The V segment lost 7 bases and the J segment 5 bases; nucleotides outside the gene matches: 10. Germline CDR1 SNHLY, CDR2 FYNNEI. The CDR3 loop is CASTDPDRENEKLFF. CDR3 sequence (DNA): TGTGCCAGCACAGACCCAGACAGGGAAAATGAAAAACTGTTTTTT.

This chain links TRBV6-4 with TRBJ1-5; D possibly corresponds to TRBD1 (6 bases). Germline V gene data show CDR1 as MRHNA and CDR2 as SNTAGT. The CDR3 runs 13 residues. Deletions cut 2 bases from V and 10 bases from J, with 12 bases between. This chain's CDR3 is CASSDPTGSPQHF. In DNA form, the CDR3 reads TGTGCCAGCAGTGACCCGACAGGTAGTCCCCAGCATTTT.

This clone was found once. The rearrangement links TRBV2 to TRBJ2-7; D might be TRBD2 (5 bases). Germline V gene data show CDR1 as SNHLY and CDR2 as FYNNEI. Trimming shortened V by 4 bases and J by 3 bases, and 13 bases separated the two germline ends. The CDR3 runs 14 residues. The CDR3 DNA sequence: TGTGCCAGCAGTGCGGGATCACACCTCTACGAGCAGTACTTC. This gives the protein CASSAGSHLYEQYF. Variable domain in full (rest from reference TRBV2 and TRBJ2-7): EPEVTQTPSHQVTQMGQEVILRCVPISNHLYFYWYRQILGQKVEFLVSFYNNEISEKSEIFDDQFSVERPDGSNFTLKIRSTKLEDSAMYFCASSAGSHLYEQYFGPGTRLTVT.

The chain recombines TRBV7-8 with TRBJ1-1; the match to TRBD1 covers 7 bases. V lost 3 bases to trimming and J lost 8 bases; unmatched junction nucleotides: 6. Looked up from germline, CDR1 is SGHVS and CDR2 is FQNEAQ. The CDR3 runs 13 residues. CDR3 DNA: TGTGCCAGCAGCTTCCCTGGGACAGACGAAGCTTTCTTT. Encoded protein: CASSFPGTDEAFF. Variable domain in full (rest from reference TRBV7-8 and TRBJ1-1): GAGVSQSPRYKVAKRGQDVALRCDPISGHVSLFWYQQALGQGPEFLTYFQNEAQLDKSGLPSDRFFAERPEGSVSTLKIQRTQQEDSAVYLCASSFPGTDEAFFGQGTRLTVV.

The table lists this clone with a count of one. The chain recombines TRBV3-1 (or the pseudogene TRBV3-2) with TRBJ2-5; D unresolved. The CDR3 is made up of 13 amino acids. Germline loops: CDR1 LGHDT, CDR2 YNNKEL (reference sequence). Trimming pared 7 bases from V and 0 bases from J, leaving 9 bases between. As DNA, the CDR3 is TGTGCCAGCAACACAGCAAACCAAGAGACCCAGTACTTC. Amino acid sequence: CASNTANQETQYF.